Below, 12 T cell receptor beta chains from the same sample are listed, as sequenced in a study of T-cell memory formation after mild COVID-19. TCRdb ran MiXCR on the 5' RACE reads and lists one entry per CDR3 protein. The sample contains roughly 600,000 distinct CDR3 sequences, under 20% of which appear only once. The sequencing sample was made of PBMCs or a T cell subset sorted from them (not recorded which). These receptors were obtained from an adult woman who had mild COVID-19 (a few samples of this study predate the infection). Cell type and time point are not known.

The V and J genes are TRBV4-2 and TRBJ2-2; 7 bases line up with TRBD2. The J segment lost 5 bases and the V segment lost 2 bases, leaving 5 bases of the junction unmatched. The CDR3 length is 15 residues. The germline gives CDR1 LGHNA, CDR2 YNFKEQ. Here the CDR3 reads CASSQREGRTGELFF. CDR3 coding DNA: TGTGCCAGCAGCCAAAGGGAGGGCCGGACCGGGGAGCTGTTTTTT.

The rearrangement links TRBV11-2 to TRBJ2-2, with D maybe TRBD2 (5 bases). The CDR3 loop spans 14 amino acids. Per germline, CDR1 SGHAT and CDR2 FQNNGV. V lost 0 bases, J lost 5 bases, and 7 bases lay in between. CDR3 nucleotides: TGTGCCAGCAGCTTAGAGCGGAGGACCGGGGAGCTGTTTTTT. Translation gives CASSLERRTGELFF.

This clonotype was seen more than once but under ten times. This chain connects TRBV7-8 to TRBJ1-1; a possible D gene is TRBD1 (6 bases). The CDR3 length is 14 residues. V gave up 5 bases and J gave up 3 bases, with 13 bases separating them. The germline CDR1 and CDR2 sequences are SGHVS and FQNEAQ. CDR3 in amino acids: CASSLQGQDTEAFF. The CDR3, as DNA: TGTGCCAGCAGCCTACAGGGTCAGGACACTGAAGCTTTCTTT.

This chain links TRBV20-1 with TRBJ2-1; 9 bases are a match to TRBD2. V dropped 3 bases and J dropped 0; count of bases not matched to a gene: 9. The CDR3 length is 17 residues. CDR1 and CDR2 from the germline V gene are DFQATT and SNEGSKA (reference sequence). The CDR3 sequence: CSARESGGTFSYNEQFF. The CDR3, as DNA: TGCAGTGCTAGGGAAAGCGGGGGGACATTCTCCTACAATGAGCAGTTCTTC.

The chain couples TRBV29-1 to TRBJ2-1; 10 nucleotides agree with TRBD2. Germline V gives CDR1 SQVTM, CDR2 ANQGSEA. The CDR3 is 20 amino acids. J lost 0 bases, V lost 1 base, and 15 bases had no gene match. The CDR3 nucleotides read TGCAGCGTTGAAGTCGGGATCAGGACTAGCGGTTTGAGCTCCTACAATGAGCAGTTCTTC. It encodes CSVEVGIRTSGLSSYNEQFF.

The chain couples TRBV14 to TRBJ2-3; D uncertain. The CDR3 consists of 14 residues. CDR1 and CDR2 (germline): SGHDN, FVKESK. Trimming left V 2 bases short and J 4 bases short, with 10 bases between. CDR3 nucleotides: TGTGCCAGCAGCCAACTTAGGACCCCAGATACGCAGTATTTT. This sequence encodes CASSQLRTPDTQYF.

This rearrangement joins TRBV12-3 or TRBV12-4 to TRBJ2-1, with 7 bases matching TRBD2. V trimming: 5 bases; J trimming: 5 bases; junction bases outside the gene matches: 12. The CDR3 runs to 16 residues. CDR3 region: CASSGAWGGPNNEQFF. CDR3 nucleotide sequence: TGTGCCAGCAGTGGGGCCTGGGGGGGACCGAACAATGAGCAGTTCTTC.

This clonotype was counted between two and nine times. The V and J genes are TRBV20-1 and TRBJ1-1; D uncertain. The CDR3 length is 14 residues. CDR1 and CDR2 from the germline V gene are DFQATT and SNEGSKA (reference sequence). V was clipped by 0 bases and J by 5 bases, with 13 bases between them. CDR3 residues: CSARDGSVGTEAFF. In nucleotides, the CDR3 is TGCAGTGCTAGAGATGGGAGTGTAGGGACTGAAGCTTTCTTT.

This clonotype was seen a few times. The chain couples TRBV4-1 to TRBJ2-4; D is possibly TRBD1 (6 bases). Germline CDR1 is MGHRA and CDR2 is YSYEKL. The germline V and J ends were trimmed by 4 bases and 7 bases, with 23 bases remaining between them. The CDR3 is 17 residues long. CDR3 sequence reads: CASSLSLRGGARNIQYF. The CDR3 DNA reads TGCGCCAGCAGCCTCTCTCTAAGAGGGGGAGCGCGGAACATTCAGTACTTC.

This clonotype was seen only a few times. This chain links TRBV6-1 with TRBJ2-5; 11 nucleotides align to TRBD2. With V trimmed by 10 bases and J by 5 bases, 6 bases remained unmatched. Germline V gene data show CDR1 as MNHNS and CDR2 as SASEGT. This CDR3 spans 13 amino acids. This CDR3 reads CAIKTSGVETQYF. Written as DNA, the CDR3 is TGTGCCATCAAGACTAGCGGGGTGGAGACCCAGTACTTC.

This clonotype has a handful of counts. The chain uses TRBV12-3 or TRBV12-4 and TRBJ1-5; 7 bases align to TRBD1. Trimming removed 2 bases from V and 2 bases from J; junction bases left unmatched: 3. The CDR3 totals 15 residues. The CDR3 sequence is CASSLTGEGNQPQHF. In DNA form, the CDR3 reads TGTGCCAGCAGTTTAACAGGGGAGGGCAATCAGCCCCAGCATTTT.

The V gene is TRBV20-1, the J gene TRBJ2-5; D could derive from TRBD1 or TRBD2 (5 bases each). With 5 bases removed from V and 5 bases from J, the gap between germline ends came to 18 bases. The CDR3 is made up of 14 amino acids. Germline CDR1 DFQATT, CDR2 SNEGSKA (reference sequence). For the CDR3, the DNA is TGCAGTGCTGGACCGGGCCAGGGAGTTGAGACCCAGTACTTC. Its translation is CSAGPGQGVETQYF.